The sequence of this TCR beta chain was determined in a study of STAT5B mutations in CD4+ large granular lymphocyte leukemia (dated by TCRdb to between 2022 and 2023). In terms of the full investigation: Among the healthy controls, the CDR3 'QG' motif was associated with a particular HLA allele. The purity of purified fractions was confirmed by flow cytometry on FACSCanto II or FACSVerse to exceed 95% among lymphocytes. The study compared the TCRbeta repertoires of patients with CD4+ T-cell large granular lymphocyte leukemia against those of healthy blood donors. Study-level results and caveats: The data were not HLA-matched, and the relatively small sample size could explain the higher clonality seen in CD4+ compared with CD8+ T-LGLL. The main leukemic clonotypes were found to be private to each patient, although around 26% of the main leukemic clonotypes were detected at low frequency in the non-leukemic repertoires of other patients. Compared with healthy CD4+ repertoires, CD4-sorted patient repertoires appeared more clonal, and this difference remained even after the putative leukemic clones were removed.

This clone appeared once. It lacks a known antigen. No quality values exist for individual bases; no much larger clone is one base distant. Buffy coats from 35 to 40 blood donors, supplied by the Finnish Red Cross blood service, were used as healthy controls. All TCR-sequenced material derived from peripheral blood: patient blood samples and healthy donor buffy coats. Ficoll-Hypaque gradient centrifugation was used to isolate peripheral blood mononuclear cells. CD4+ cells were purified magnetically from the buffy coats of healthy controls. The Gentra Puregene Cell and Tissue kit was used for genomic DNA extraction, and quantification was performed on a Qubit 2.0 fluorometer. The immunoSEQ assay at survey resolution was applied to genomic DNA for sequencing of TCRbeta rearrangements. For the original study's pipeline: In the TCR sequencing data, the smallest productive clonotype frequency that could be detected was 2.59 x 10-5. Analyses included only productive TCRbeta rearrangements, meaning complete and in-frame sequences. The clonality of each sample was calculated as Simpson clonality in the immunoSEQ Analyzer version 3.0. Clones were binned by frequency as very rare, small, medium, large (1-20%) or hyperexpanded (>20%). OLGA 1.2.3 estimated generation probabilities, VDJtools produced V-gene circos plots, VDJdb was queried for specificities, and GLIPH identified CDR3 motifs. TCRdb mirrors the immuneACCESS table, restricted to in-frame sequences. Some clones are absent from its copies; in checked studies, under half trace to an unresolved V gene, and the reason for the others is unknown. V and J calls and clone size are given by that table; D and trimming were obtained from the DNA. The sample includes about 40,000 clones, with roughly 79% observed a single time. The top ten clones comprise 3% to 4% of the sample.

The sample was CD4+ T cells from blood buffy coats. This clonotype was sampled from a human donor in good health.

The DNA sequence reads TGTGCCATCAGTGAGCAGGAGACAGGGGCTATGAACACTGAAGCTTTCTTT. The encoded protein is CAISEQETGAMNTEAFF. The chain links TRBV10-3 with TRBJ1-1, with 8 central nucleotides matching TRBD1. V lost 2 bases and J lost 0 bases, and the count of bases not matched to a germline gene is 8. The CDR3 runs 17 residues from the cysteine to the phenylalanine. The entry retains the CDR3 DNA only, 51 bases that are in frame from base 1. Sequences ENHRY (CDR1) and SYGVKD (CDR2) are obtained from the germline V gene.